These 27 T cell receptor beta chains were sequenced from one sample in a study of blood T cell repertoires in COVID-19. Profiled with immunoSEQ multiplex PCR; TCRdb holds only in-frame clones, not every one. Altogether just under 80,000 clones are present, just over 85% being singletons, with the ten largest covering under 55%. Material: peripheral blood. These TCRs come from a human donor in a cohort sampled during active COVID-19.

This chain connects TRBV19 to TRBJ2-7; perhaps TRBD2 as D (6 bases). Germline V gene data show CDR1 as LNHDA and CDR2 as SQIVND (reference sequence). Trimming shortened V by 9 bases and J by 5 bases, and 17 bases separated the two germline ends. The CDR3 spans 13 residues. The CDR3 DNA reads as TGTGCCAGAGTGACTAGAAGGTTCCACGAGCAGTACTTC. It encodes CARVTRRFHEQYF.

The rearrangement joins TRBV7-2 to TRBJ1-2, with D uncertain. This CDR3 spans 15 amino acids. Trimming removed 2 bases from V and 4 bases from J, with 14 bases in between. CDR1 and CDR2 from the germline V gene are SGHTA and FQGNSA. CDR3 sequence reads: CASSLNLLAIYGYTF. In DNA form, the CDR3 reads TGTGCCAGCAGCTTAAATTTGTTGGCAATCTATGGCTACACCTTC.

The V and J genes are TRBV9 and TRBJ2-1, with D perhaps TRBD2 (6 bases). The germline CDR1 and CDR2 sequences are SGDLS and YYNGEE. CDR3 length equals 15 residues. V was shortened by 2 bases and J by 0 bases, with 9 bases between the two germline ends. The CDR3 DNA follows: TGTGCCAGCAGCGTCCGGGAGATCTCCTACAATGAGCAGTTCTTC. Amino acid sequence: CASSVREISYNEQFF. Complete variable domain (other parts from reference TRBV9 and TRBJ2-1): DSGVTQTPKHLITATGQRVTLRCSPRSGDLSVYWYQQSLDQGLQFLIQYYNGEERAKGNILERFSAQQFPDLHSELNLSSLELGDSALYFCASSVREISYNEQFFGPGTRLTVL.

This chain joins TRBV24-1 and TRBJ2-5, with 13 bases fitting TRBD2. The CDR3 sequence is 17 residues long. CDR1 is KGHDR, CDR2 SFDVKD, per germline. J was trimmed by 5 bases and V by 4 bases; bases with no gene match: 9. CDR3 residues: CATSDYGTSGAWETQYF. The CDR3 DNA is TGTGCCACCAGTGACTACGGGACTAGCGGGGCCTGGGAGACCCAGTACTTC.

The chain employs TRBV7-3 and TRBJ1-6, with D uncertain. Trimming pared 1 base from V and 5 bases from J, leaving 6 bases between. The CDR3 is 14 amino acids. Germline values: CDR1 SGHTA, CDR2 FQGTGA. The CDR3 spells CASSLMGDNSPLHF. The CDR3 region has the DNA TGTGCCAGCAGCTTAATGGGAGATAATTCACCCCTCCACTTT.

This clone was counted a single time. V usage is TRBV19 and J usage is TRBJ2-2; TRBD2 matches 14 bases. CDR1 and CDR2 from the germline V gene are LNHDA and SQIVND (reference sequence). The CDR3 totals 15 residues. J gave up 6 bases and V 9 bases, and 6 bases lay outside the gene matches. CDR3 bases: TGTGCCAGCCGAATGGGACTAGCGGGAGCCGGGGAGCTGTTTTTT. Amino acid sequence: CASRMGLAGAGELFF. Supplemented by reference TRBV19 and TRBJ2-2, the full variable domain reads DGGITQSPKYLFRKEGQNVTLSCEQNLNHDAMYWYRQDPGQGLRLIYYSQIVNDFQKGDIAEGYSVSREKKESFPLTVTSAQKNPTAFYLCASRMGLAGAGELFFGEGSRLTVL.

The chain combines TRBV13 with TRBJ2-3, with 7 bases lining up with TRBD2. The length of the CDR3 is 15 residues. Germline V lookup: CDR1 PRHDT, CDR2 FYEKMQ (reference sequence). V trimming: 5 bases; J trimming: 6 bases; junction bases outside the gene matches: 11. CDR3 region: CASSQYRELADTQYF. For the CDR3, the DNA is TGTGCCAGCAGCCAGTACAGAGAACTAGCGGATACGCAGTATTTT.

The CDR3 reads CATSEAGGAYEQYF. The CDR3 DNA is TGTGCCACCAGTGAAGCGGGGGGGGCCTACGAGCAGTACTTC. The rearrangement uses TRBV24-1 and TRBJ2-7; TRBD2 matches at 10 bases. This CDR3 contains 14 residues. CDR1 is KGHDR and CDR2 is SFDVKD in the germline V gene. J was trimmed by 2 bases and V by 4 bases; bases with no gene match: 1.

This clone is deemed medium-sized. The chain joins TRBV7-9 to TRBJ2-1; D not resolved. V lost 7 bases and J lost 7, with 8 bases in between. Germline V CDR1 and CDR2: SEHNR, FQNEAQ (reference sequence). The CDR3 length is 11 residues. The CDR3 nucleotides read TGTGCCAGCACCCCCTTTAATGAGCAGTTCTTC. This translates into CASTPFNEQFF.

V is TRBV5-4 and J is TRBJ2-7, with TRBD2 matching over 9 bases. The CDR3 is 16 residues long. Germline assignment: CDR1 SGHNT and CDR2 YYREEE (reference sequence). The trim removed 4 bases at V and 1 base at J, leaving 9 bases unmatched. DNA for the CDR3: TGTGCCAGCAGCAGCGGCGGGAGGGCGGGGTCCTACGAGCAGTACTTC. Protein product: CASSSGGRAGSYEQYF.

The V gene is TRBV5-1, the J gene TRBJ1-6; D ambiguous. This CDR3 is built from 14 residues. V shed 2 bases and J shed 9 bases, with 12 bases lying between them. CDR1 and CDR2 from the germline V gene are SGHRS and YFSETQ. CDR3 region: CASSLDGVPSPLHF. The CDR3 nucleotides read TGCGCCAGCAGCTTAGACGGGGTTCCTTCACCCCTCCACTTT.

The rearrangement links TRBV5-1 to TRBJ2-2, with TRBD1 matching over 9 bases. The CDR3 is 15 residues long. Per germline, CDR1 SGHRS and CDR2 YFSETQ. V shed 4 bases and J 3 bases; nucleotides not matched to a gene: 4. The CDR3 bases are TGCGCCAGCAGCATCTGGACAGGGGACACCGGGGAGCTGTTTTTT. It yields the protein CASSIWTGDTGELFF.

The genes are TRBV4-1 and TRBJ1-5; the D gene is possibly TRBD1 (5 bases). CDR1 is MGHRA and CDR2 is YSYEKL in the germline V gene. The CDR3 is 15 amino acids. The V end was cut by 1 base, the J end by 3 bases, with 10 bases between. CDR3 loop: CASSQGWGDNQPQHF. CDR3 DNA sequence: TGCGCCAGCAGCCAAGGGTGGGGGGACAATCAGCCCCAGCATTTT.

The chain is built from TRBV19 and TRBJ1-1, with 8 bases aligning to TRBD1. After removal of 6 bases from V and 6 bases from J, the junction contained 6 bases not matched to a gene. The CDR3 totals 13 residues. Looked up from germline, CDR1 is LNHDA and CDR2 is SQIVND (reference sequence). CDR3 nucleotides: TGTGCCAGTAGATTCGACAGGGGAGCTGAAGCTTTCTTT. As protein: CASRFDRGAEAFF.

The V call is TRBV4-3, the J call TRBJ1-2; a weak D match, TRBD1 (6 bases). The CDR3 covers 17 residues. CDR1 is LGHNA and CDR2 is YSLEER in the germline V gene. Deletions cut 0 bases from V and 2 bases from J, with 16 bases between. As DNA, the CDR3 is TGCGCCAGCAGCCAAGAGGTTTCGGTGACAGGCAACTATGGCTACACCTTC. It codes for CASSQEVSVTGNYGYTF.

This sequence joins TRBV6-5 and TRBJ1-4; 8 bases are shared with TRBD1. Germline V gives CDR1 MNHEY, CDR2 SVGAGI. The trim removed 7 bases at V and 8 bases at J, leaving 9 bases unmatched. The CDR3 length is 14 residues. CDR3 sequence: CASTWTGFGEKLFF. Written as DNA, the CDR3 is TGTGCCAGCACCTGGACAGGGTTTGGGGAAAAACTGTTTTTT.

The CDR3 sequence is CATSRAGSGNTIYF. The CDR3 DNA is TGTGCCACCAGCAGAGCAGGGTCTGGAAACACCATATATTTT. J is TRBJ1-3 and V is TRBV15; TRBD1 might be the D (5 bases). V was clipped by 1 base and J by 1 base, with 5 bases between them. The germline gives CDR1 LNHNV, CDR2 YYDKDF (reference sequence). The length of the CDR3 is 14 residues.

Here the CDR3 reads CASSLLTSGKNIQYF. CDR3 DNA sequence: TGTGCCAGCAGCTTGTTGACTAGCGGGAAAAACATTCAGTACTTC. The rearrangement links TRBV5-6 to TRBJ2-4; 10 bases line up with TRBD2. J gave up 4 bases and V 1 base, and 2 bases lay outside the gene matches. From germline, CDR1 is SGHDT and CDR2 YYEEEE. The CDR3 loop spans 15 amino acids.

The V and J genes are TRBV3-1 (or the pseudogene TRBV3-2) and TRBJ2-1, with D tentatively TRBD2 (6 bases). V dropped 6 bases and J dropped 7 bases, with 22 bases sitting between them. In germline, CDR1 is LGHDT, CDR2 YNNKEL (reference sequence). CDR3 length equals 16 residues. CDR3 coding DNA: TGTGCCAGCAGACCATCGCTACTAGCCGGTACAAATGAGCAGTTCTTC. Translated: CASRPSLLAGTNEQFF.

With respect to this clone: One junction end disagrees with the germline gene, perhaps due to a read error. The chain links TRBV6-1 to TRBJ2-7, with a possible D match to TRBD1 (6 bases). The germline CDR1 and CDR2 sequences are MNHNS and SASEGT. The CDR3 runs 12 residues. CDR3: CASSEEPGHGAF. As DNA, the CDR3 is TGTGCCAGCAGTGAAGAGCCGGGACACGGAGCTTTC.

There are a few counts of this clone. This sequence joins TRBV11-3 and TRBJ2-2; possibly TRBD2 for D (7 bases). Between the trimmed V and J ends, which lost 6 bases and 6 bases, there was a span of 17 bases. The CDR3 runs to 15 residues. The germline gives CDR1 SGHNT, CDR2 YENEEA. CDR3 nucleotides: TGTGCCAGCAGTATAGGGGGGGACGAGGCCGGGGAGCTGTTTTTT. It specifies CASSIGGDEAGELFF.

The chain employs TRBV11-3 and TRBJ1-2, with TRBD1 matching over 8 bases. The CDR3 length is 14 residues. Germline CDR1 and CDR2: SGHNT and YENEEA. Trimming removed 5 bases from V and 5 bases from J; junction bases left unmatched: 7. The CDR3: CASSPGQGSYGYTF. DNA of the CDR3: TGTGCCAGCAGCCCCGGACAGGGAAGTTATGGCTACACCTTC.

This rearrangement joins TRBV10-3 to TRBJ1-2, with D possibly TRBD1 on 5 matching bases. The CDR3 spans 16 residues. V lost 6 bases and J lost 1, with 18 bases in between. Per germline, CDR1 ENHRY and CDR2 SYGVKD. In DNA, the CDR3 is TGTGCCATCAGCCGATCAGACAGTCAAAGTAACTATGGCTACACCTTC. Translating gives CAISRSDSQSNYGYTF.

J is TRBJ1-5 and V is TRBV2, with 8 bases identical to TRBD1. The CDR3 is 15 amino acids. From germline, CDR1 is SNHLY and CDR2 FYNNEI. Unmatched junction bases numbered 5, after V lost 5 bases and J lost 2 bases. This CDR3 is CASSTDRVGNQPQHF. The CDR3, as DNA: TGTGCCAGCAGTACGGACAGGGTCGGCAATCAGCCCCAGCATTTT.

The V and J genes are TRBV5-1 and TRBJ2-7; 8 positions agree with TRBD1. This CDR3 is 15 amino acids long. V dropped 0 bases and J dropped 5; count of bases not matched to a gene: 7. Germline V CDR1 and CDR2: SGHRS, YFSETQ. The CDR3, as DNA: TGCGCCAGCAGCTTGGATGGCAGGGGGCACGACGAGCAGTACTTC. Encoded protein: CASSLDGRGHDEQYF. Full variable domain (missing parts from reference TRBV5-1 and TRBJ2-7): KAGVTQTPRYLIKTRGQQVTLSCSPISGHRSVSWYQQTPGQGLQFLFEYFSETQRNKGNFPGRFSGRQFSNSRSEMNVSTLELGDSALYLCASSLDGRGHDEQYFGPGTRLTVT.

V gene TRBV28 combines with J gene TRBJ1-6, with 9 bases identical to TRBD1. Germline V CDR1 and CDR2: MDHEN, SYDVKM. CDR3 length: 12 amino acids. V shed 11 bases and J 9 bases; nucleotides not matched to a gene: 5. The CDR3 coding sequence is TGTGCCGGAGGGACAGGGCGTTCACCCCTCCACTTT. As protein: CAGGTGRSPLHF.

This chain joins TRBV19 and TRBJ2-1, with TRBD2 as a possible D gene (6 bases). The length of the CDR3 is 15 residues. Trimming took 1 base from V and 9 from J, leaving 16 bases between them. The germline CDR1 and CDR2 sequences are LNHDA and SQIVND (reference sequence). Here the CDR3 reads CASSIAGGAVGEQFF. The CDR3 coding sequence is TGTGCCAGTAGTATAGCCGGCGGGGCGGTAGGTGAGCAGTTCTTC.